What follows are 30 T cell receptor beta chains derived from one specimen sequenced in a study of technical replicates of blood from a few donors. The repertoire was sequenced with immunoSEQ multiplex PCR; TCRdb's copy has only in-frame clones and lacks some. The table includes more than 75,000 clones, roughly 95% detected once. Sequenced material: T cells isolated from PBMCs. The receptors derive from a human donor in good health.

The chain has TRBV9 and TRBJ2-1, with 7 bases lining up with TRBD2. Looked up from germline, CDR1 is SGDLS and CDR2 is YYNGEE. The CDR3 loop spans 19 amino acids. Losses at the gene ends were 0 bases for V and 1 base for J; bases not matched to a gene: 13. The CDR3, as DNA: TGTGCCAGCAGCGTAGCACCAAGCGGGACGATGAGATCCTACAATGAGCAGTTCTTC. Translated, it gives CASSVAPSGTMRSYNEQFF.

The chain has TRBV30 and TRBJ2-7; no clear D. The V and J ends lost 0 bases and 5 bases respectively, with 5 bases between them. This CDR3 is built from 11 residues. The V gene's germline CDR1 is GTSNPN and CDR2 SVGIG (reference sequence). The CDR3 DNA reads as TGTGCCTGGAGTGTGGCAGACGAGCAGTACTTC. Translating gives CAWSVADEQYF. The whole variable domain, remainder taken from reference TRBV30 and TRBJ2-7, is SQTIHQWPATLVQPVGSPLSLECTVEGTSNPNLYWYRQAAGRGLQLLFYSVGIGQISSEVPQNLSASRPQDRQFILSSKKLLLSDSGFYLCAWSVADEQYFGPGTRLTVT.

This chain connects TRBV5-4 to TRBJ1-2; maybe TRBD1 (6 bases). Trimming left V 0 bases short and J 3 bases short, with 6 bases between. CDR1 and CDR2 (germline): SGHNT, YYREEE (reference sequence). This CDR3 has 13 amino acids. The CDR3 sequence: CASSLGQDYGYTF. The CDR3, as DNA: TGTGCCAGCAGCTTGGGACAGGACTATGGCTACACCTTC.

V usage is TRBV11-2 and J usage is TRBJ2-7; 7 bases fit TRBD2. Germline-derived CDR1 and CDR2 are SGHAT and FQNNGV. J was trimmed by 5 bases and V by 2 bases; bases with no gene match: 3. This CDR3 has 13 residues. The CDR3 nucleotides are TGTGCCAGCAGCTTATGGACTAGAGACGAGCAGTACTTC. Its translation: CASSLWTRDEQYF.

This clone was counted once. V gene TRBV5-1 combines with J gene TRBJ1-2; possibly TRBD1 for D (6 bases). CDR3 size: 16 residues. V was clipped by 0 bases and J by 3 bases, with 15 bases between them. CDR1 is SGHRS, CDR2 YFSETQ, per germline. The CDR3 is CASSLEQGLWDYGYTF. The DNA of the CDR3 is TGCGCCAGCAGCTTGGAACAGGGCCTCTGGGACTATGGCTACACCTTC.

This sequence joins TRBV6-1 and TRBJ1-1, with D perhaps matching TRBD1 (6 bases). CDR3 length equals 12 residues. Germline loops: CDR1 MNHNS, CDR2 SASEGT. V shed 7 bases and J shed 12 bases, with 18 bases lying between them. The chain's CDR3 is CASTMEQGTTFF. The CDR3 DNA reads TGTGCCAGCACGATGGAACAGGGCACAACTTTCTTT.

The rearrangement uses TRBV4-2 and TRBJ2-1; weak D call: TRBD2 (6 bases). CDR1 and CDR2 from the germline V gene are LGHNA and YNFKEQ. With 4 bases removed from V and 5 bases from J, the gap between germline ends came to 12 bases. The CDR3 covers 14 residues. The DNA of the CDR3 is TGTGCCAGCAGCCCGGGGACTCACAACAATGAGCAGTTCTTC. Translated, it gives CASSPGTHNNEQFF.

The chain joins TRBV28 to TRBJ2-7, with 7 bases identical to TRBD1. V lost 2 bases and J lost 6; bases outside the gene matches: 7. The CDR3 spans 14 residues. CDR1 and CDR2 (germline): MDHEN, SYDVKM. The CDR3 spells CASSLTQGSSEQYF. CDR3 in DNA: TGTGCCAGCAGTTTAACACAGGGGAGTAGCGAGCAGTACTTC.

The J gene is TRBJ2-7, the V gene TRBV29-1, with D tentatively TRBD1 (5 bases). Germline CDR1 and CDR2: SQVTM and ANQGSEA. Trimming left V 2 bases short and J 7 bases short, with 9 bases between. This CDR3 has 11 amino acids. CDR3 in amino acids: CSVEQGREQYF. The CDR3, as DNA: TGCAGCGTTGAACAGGGAAGGGAGCAGTACTTC.

V is TRBV29-1 and J is TRBJ2-1; 8 nucleotides agree with TRBD2. Losses at the gene ends were 8 bases for V and 2 bases for J; bases not matched to a gene: 5. In germline, CDR1 is SQVTM, CDR2 ANQGSEA. The CDR3 extends over 13 amino acids. CDR3 residues: CSTNSGAYNEQFF. CDR3 bases: TGCAGCACAAATAGCGGGGCCTACAATGAGCAGTTCTTC.

The chain uses TRBV19 and TRBJ1-1, with D perhaps matching TRBD1 (5 bases). Germline V lookup: CDR1 LNHDA, CDR2 SQIVND (reference sequence). The CDR3 contains 12 residues. Trimming shortened V by 6 bases and J by 3 bases, and 8 bases separated the two germline ends. The CDR3 region is CASSDSYTEAFF. Written as DNA, the CDR3 is TGTGCCAGTAGCGACAGCTACACTGAAGCTTTCTTT.

The CDR3 DNA follows: TGTGCCAGCAGCTTAGCGGGAGGGCGGATTCAGTACTTC. Translated, it gives CASSLAGGRIQYF. The chain employs TRBV7-2 and TRBJ2-4, with 7 bases lining up with TRBD2. V dropped 0 bases and J dropped 10; count of bases not matched to a gene: 3. The CDR3 contains 13 residues. Germline-derived CDR1 and CDR2 are SGHTA and FQGNSA.

This chain links TRBV4-2 with TRBJ2-2; 7 bases line up with TRBD1. CDR3 size: 18 residues. The germline V gene encodes CDR1 LGHNA and CDR2 YNFKEQ. V lost 0 bases to trimming and J lost 5 bases; unmatched junction nucleotides: 12. CDR3 amino acids: CASSQEPRDSYPTGELFF. In nucleotides, the CDR3 is TGTGCCAGCAGCCAAGAACCCAGGGACAGCTACCCGACCGGGGAGCTGTTTTTT.

The CDR3 DNA sequence: TGTGCCAGCAGCTTAGGGGCCGGTATCAATCAGCCCCAGCATTTT. Translated: CASSLGAGINQPQHF. The chain has TRBV7-6 and TRBJ1-5; unclear D gene. Trimming cost V 1 base and J 3 bases, with 10 bases left between them. This CDR3 is 15 amino acids long. Germline CDR1 is SGHVS and CDR2 is FNYEAQ.

The chain carries TRBV19 and TRBJ2-1; 10 bases match TRBD1. Trimming took 3 bases from V and 6 from J; bases not matched to a gene: 5. Germline-derived CDR1 and CDR2 are LNHDA and SQIVND (reference sequence). The CDR3 extends over 15 amino acids. The CDR3 is CASSIQGQGFNEQFF. Here the CDR3 DNA reads TGTGCCAGTAGTATTCAGGGACAGGGGTTCAATGAGCAGTTCTTC.

V and J are TRBV2 and TRBJ2-7, with D possibly being TRBD2 (6 bases). Trimming stripped 7 bases from V and 2 bases from J, with 15 bases between. Looked up from germline, CDR1 is SNHLY and CDR2 is FYNNEI. The CDR3 sequence is 14 residues long. CDR3 residues: CASIGRDSTYEQYF. DNA for the CDR3: TGTGCCAGCATAGGACGGGACTCAACCTACGAGCAGTACTTC.

The chain combines TRBV6-5 with TRBJ1-1, with D possibly matching TRBD1 (5 bases). Trimming took off 6 bases at V and 6 bases at J, with 14 bases between the two ends. CDR1 MNHEY and CDR2 SVGAGI come from the germline V gene. This CDR3 contains 13 residues. The CDR3 nucleotides are TGTGCCAGCAGATTAGACGGGGGGGCTGAAGCTTTCTTT. This encodes CASRLDGGAEAFF.

The chain couples TRBV11-2 to TRBJ2-1, with 8 bases that match TRBD1. The germline V gene has CDR1 SGHAT and CDR2 FQNNGV. This CDR3 is built from 17 residues. The V segment lost 4 bases and the J segment 3 bases; nucleotides outside the gene matches: 11. This CDR3 is CASSSFPGTGNYNEQFF. For the CDR3, the DNA is TGTGCCAGCAGCTCATTTCCCGGGACAGGTAACTACAATGAGCAGTTCTTC. The full variable domain, in which reference TRBV11-2 and TRBJ2-1 provide the parts outside the CDR3, is EAGVAQSPRYKIIEKRQSVAFWCNPISGHATLYWYQQILGQGPKLLIQFQNNGVVDDSQLPKDRFSAERLKGVDSTLKIQPAKLEDSAVYLCASSSFPGTGNYNEQFFGPGTRLTVL.

This sequence joins TRBV28 and TRBJ2-7; D gene unclear. The V end was cut by 3 bases, the J end by 3 bases, with 6 bases between. The CDR3 spans 12 residues. Germline V gene data show CDR1 as MDHEN and CDR2 as SYDVKM. CDR3 bases: TGTGCCAGCAGTTTTTTAAACTACGAGCAGTACTTC. It translates to CASSFLNYEQYF.

The rearrangement uses TRBV7-6 and TRBJ1-3; D unclear. This CDR3 is built from 19 residues. V dropped 3 bases and J dropped 0 bases, with 21 bases sitting between them. Germline CDR1 reads SGHVS; CDR2 reads FNYEAQ. The CDR3 bases are TGTGCCAGCAGCTTGATCTCCCCGGGGATAGCTATCTCTGGAAACACCATATATTTT. This gives the protein CASSLISPGIAISGNTIYF.

The rearrangement joins TRBV19 to TRBJ2-6; 7 bases fit TRBD1. Germline lookup yields CDR1 LNHDA and CDR2 SQIVND (reference sequence). The junction had 13 bases not matched to a gene; V was cut back by 4 bases and J by 4 bases. CDR3 length: 18 amino acids. The CDR3 loop reads CASSSRRDRVSGANVLTF. CDR3 in DNA: TGTGCCAGTAGTAGCCGCCGGGACAGAGTATCCGGGGCCAACGTCCTGACTTTC.

This sequence joins TRBV28 and TRBJ1-1; TRBD1 might be the D (6 bases). The CDR3 is made up of 17 amino acids. Trimming stripped 3 bases from V and 0 bases from J, with 17 bases between. Per germline, CDR1 MDHEN and CDR2 SYDVKM. CDR3 in DNA: TGTGCCAGCAGTTTCCTCTACAGGGAATTCATGAACACTGAAGCTTTCTTT. Translation gives CASSFLYREFMNTEAFF.

The V and J genes are TRBV5-1 and TRBJ2-1; possibly TRBD2 for D (5 bases). The germline gives CDR1 SGHRS, CDR2 YFSETQ. The V end was cut by 1 base, the J end by 4 bases, with 21 bases between. The CDR3 spans 18 residues. The CDR3 loop reads CASSLYLVSNREYNEQFF. CDR3 nucleotides: TGCGCCAGCAGCTTGTACCTTGTATCAAACCGGGAATACAATGAGCAGTTCTTC.

The CDR3 DNA is TGTGCCAGCAGCTTAAGACTAGCGGGGTACGAGCAGTACTTC. It is translated as CASSLRLAGYEQYF. The chain employs TRBV7-2 and TRBJ2-7; 11 nucleotides align to TRBD2. V was clipped by 2 bases and J by 4 bases; unmatched bases: 1. Per the germline V gene, CDR1 is SGHTA and CDR2 is FQGNSA. The length of the CDR3 is 14 residues.

The rearrangement joins TRBV6-4 to TRBJ1-2; D not certain. The CDR3 has 13 residues. Germline V CDR1 and CDR2: MRHNA, SNTAGT. With 3 bases removed from V and 7 bases from J, the gap between germline ends came to 12 bases. The CDR3 protein is CASSEGTPGGYTF. The CDR3 DNA reads as TGTGCCAGCAGTGAAGGAACACCGGGTGGCTACACCTTC.

The rearrangement uses TRBV20-1 and TRBJ2-5; no clear D gene. The CDR3 spans 10 residues. With 5 bases removed from V and 3 bases from J, the gap between germline ends came to 4 bases. Germline CDR1 is DFQATT and CDR2 is SNEGSKA (reference sequence). The CDR3 DNA reads TGCAGTGCTTCTAAAGAGACCCAGTACTTC. This encodes CSASKETQYF.

The chain is built from TRBV5-4 and TRBJ2-5, with 8 bases lining up with TRBD2. The germline V gene has CDR1 SGHNT and CDR2 YYREEE (reference sequence). This CDR3 is 16 amino acids long. V shed 5 bases and J 1 base; nucleotides not matched to a gene: 10. The CDR3 coding sequence is TGTGCCAGCAGTTTTAGAGCGGGAGACTTCCAAGAGACCCAGTACTTC. This codes for CASSFRAGDFQETQYF.

This clone was detected only once. V and J are TRBV19 and TRBJ1-5; TRBD1 aligns across 7 bases. With 5 bases clipped from V and 5 bases from J, the junction kept 9 bases outside the gene matches. Germline V lookup: CDR1 LNHDA, CDR2 SQIVND (reference sequence). The CDR3 has 15 amino acids. CDR3 DNA: TGTGCCAGTAGTTCGCCGGACAGGCGTTATCAGCCCCAGCATTTT. This translates into CASSSPDRRYQPQHF.

V and J are TRBV7-2 and TRBJ2-1, with 10 bases lining up with TRBD2. Germline lookup yields CDR1 SGHTA and CDR2 FQGNSA. This CDR3 has 16 residues. Germline trimming cut 1 base from V and 5 bases from J; bases unmatched to any gene: 5. The CDR3 DNA reads TGTGCCAGCAGCTTAGGTGCTAGCGGGAGTAACAATGAGCAGTTCTTC. Protein: CASSLGASGSNNEQFF.

This clone was recorded once. This chain joins TRBV2 and TRBJ1-2; tentatively, D is TRBD1 (5 bases). V was cut by 2 bases and J by 5 bases, with 15 bases left in between. The CDR3 has 15 amino acids. Germline V gene lookup returns CDR1 SNHLY and CDR2 FYNNEI. Written as DNA, the CDR3 is TGTGCCAGCAGTGAAATCGGGCAGGGCCCTTATGGCTACACCTTC. Its translation: CASSEIGQGPYGYTF.